One sample yielded the 28 T cell receptor beta chains listed below, sequenced in a study of blood T cell repertoires in COVID-19. Assay: immunoSEQ multiplex PCR; the TCRdb copy retains only in-frame clones and omits some. This repertoire shows about 200,000 clones, 89% found once; its top ten account for approximately 8.2%. The specimen was PBMCs or T cells enriched from blood (not recorded which). The source is a woman between 18 and 29 years old who had recovered from COVID-19.

This clone was seen a handful of times. The chain uses TRBV18 and TRBJ2-3, with 8 bases that match TRBD2. In germline, CDR1 is KGHSH, CDR2 LQKENI. The CDR3 has 13 amino acids. The V and J ends lost 6 bases and 5 bases, in that order; junction bases with no gene match: 4. The chain's CDR3 is CASSKAGGDTQYF. Written as DNA, the CDR3 is TGTGCCAGCTCCAAGGCGGGGGGAGATACGCAGTATTTT.

This chain joins TRBV27 and TRBJ2-7; 7 nucleotides agree with TRBD1. V trimming: 3 bases; J trimming: 5 bases; junction bases outside the gene matches: 4. Germline V lookup: CDR1 MNHEY, CDR2 SMNVEV (reference sequence). This CDR3 comprises 13 residues. The CDR3 sequence is CASSFDRVNEQYF. The CDR3 bases are TGTGCCAGCAGTTTTGACAGGGTGAACGAGCAGTACTTC.

The chain combines TRBV6-5 with TRBJ1-1, with a possible D match to TRBD1 (6 bases). V lost 0 bases and J lost 6, with 14 bases in between. The CDR3 is made up of 15 amino acids. Germline CDR1 MNHEY, CDR2 SVGAGI. CDR3 in DNA: TGTGCCAGCAGTTACTCCGGGACAAGGGGCGCTGAAGCTTTCTTT. Protein: CASSYSGTRGAEAFF.

V and J are TRBV6-6 and TRBJ2-1, with D tentatively TRBD1 (6 bases). Deletions cut 0 bases from V and 3 bases from J, with 12 bases between. The CDR3 is 16 amino acids. CDR1 is MNHNY and CDR2 is SVGAGI in the germline V gene (reference sequence). The CDR3 DNA is TGTGCCAGCAGTTACTCGGCGTCAGGGGTCTACAATGAGCAGTTCTTC. It codes for CASSYSASGVYNEQFF.

The V gene is TRBV6-5, the J gene TRBJ1-1, with TRBD1 as a possible D gene (5 bases). CDR3 length: 13 residues. CDR1 is MNHEY and CDR2 is SVGAGI in the germline V gene. Trimming left V 4 bases short and J 5 bases short, with 11 bases between. The chain's CDR3 is CASSLDSPTEAFF. CDR3 DNA: TGTGCCAGCAGTTTAGACAGTCCTACTGAAGCTTTCTTT.

This chain links TRBV9 with TRBJ2-1; 8 bases map to TRBD1. J lost 7 bases, V lost 0 bases, and 6 bases had no gene match. In germline, CDR1 is SGDLS, CDR2 YYNGEE. This CDR3 has 15 residues. CDR3 nucleotide sequence: TGTGCCAGCAGCGTAGGCCAGGGGGCCCAAAATGAGCAGTTCTTC. This encodes CASSVGQGAQNEQFF.

The CDR3 DNA is TGCGCCAGCAGCTTGGATTTGACGGGAGGGGGTGAAAAACTGTTTTTT. Amino acids: CASSLDLTGGGEKLFF. The J gene is TRBJ1-4, the V gene TRBV5-1, with D perhaps matching TRBD1 (6 bases). Looked up from germline, CDR1 is SGHRS and CDR2 is YFSETQ. Trimming left V 0 bases short and J 7 bases short, with 16 bases between. CDR3 size: 16 residues. Complete variable domain (other parts from reference TRBV5-1 and TRBJ1-4): KAGVTQTPRYLIKTRGQQVTLSCSPISGHRSVSWYQQTPGQGLQFLFEYFSETQRNKGNFPGRFSGRQFSNSRSEMNVSTLELGDSALYLCASSLDLTGGGEKLFFGSGTQLSVL.

The rearrangement joins TRBV7-9 to TRBJ1-1; no reliable D call. Trimming took off 2 bases at V and 1 base at J, with 11 bases between the two ends. CDR3 length: 15 amino acids. Germline CDR1 reads SEHNR; CDR2 reads FQNEAQ (reference sequence). CDR3 region: CASSLTRTENTEAFF. CDR3 DNA: TGTGCCAGCAGCTTAACTCGGACTGAGAACACTGAAGCTTTCTTT.

The rearrangement links TRBV9 to TRBJ1-6; unclear D gene. The CDR3 sequence is 16 residues long. Germline CDR1 and CDR2: SGDLS and YYNGEE. V lost 0 bases to trimming and J lost 1 base, with 8 bases between them. CDR3 bases: TGTGCCAGCAGCGTAGGGAGAAGATCCTATAATTCACCCCTCCACTTT. This translates into CASSVGRRSYNSPLHF.

The chain combines TRBV2 with TRBJ2-1; 9 bases are a match to TRBD2. The CDR3 length is 15 residues. Per germline, CDR1 SNHLY and CDR2 FYNNEI. V was clipped by 3 bases and J by 6 bases; unmatched bases: 6. The CDR3 is CASSDWRGGFNEQFF. The CDR3 nucleotides read TGTGCCAGCAGTGACTGGCGGGGGGGCTTCAATGAGCAGTTCTTC.

V and J are TRBV9 and TRBJ1-3; TRBD1 agrees at 8 bases. Per germline, CDR1 SGDLS and CDR2 YYNGEE. The V segment lost 3 bases and the J segment 4 bases; nucleotides outside the gene matches: 3. This CDR3 is built from 14 residues. CDR3 loop: CASSGTGQGNTIYF. In DNA, the CDR3 is TGTGCCAGCAGCGGGACAGGGCAAGGAAACACCATATATTTT.

CDR3 coding DNA: TGTGCCTGGAGTGTATACAGGCGTAGCCCCGTAAATAATTCACCCCTCCACTTT. Its translation is CAWSVYRRSPVNNSPLHF. The chain carries TRBV30 and TRBJ1-6, with D perhaps matching TRBD1 (5 bases). With 0 bases removed from V and 5 bases from J, the gap between germline ends came to 20 bases. Germline V gene data show CDR1 as GTSNPN and CDR2 as SVGIG (reference sequence). The CDR3 runs 18 residues. Full variable domain (rest looked up from reference TRBV30 and TRBJ1-6): SQTIHQWPATLVQPVGSPLSLECTVEGTSNPNLYWYRQAAGRGLQLLFYSVGIGQISSEVPQNLSASRPQDRQFILSSKKLLLSDSGFYLCAWSVYRRSPVNNSPLHFGNGTRLTVT.

The CDR3 spells CASSPGQSNTEAFF. CDR3 DNA sequence: TGTGCCAGCAGCCCGGGACAGTCGAACACTGAAGCTTTCTTT. V is TRBV5-4 and J is TRBJ1-1, with 7 positions matching TRBD1. The J segment lost 1 base and the V segment lost 4 bases, leaving 4 bases of the junction unmatched. This CDR3 region has 14 residues. CDR1 and CDR2 (germline): SGHNT, YYREEE (reference sequence).

CDR3 sequence (DNA): TGTGCCAGCAGCCAAGATCCAGTCTACAATGAGCAGTTCTTC. This codes for CASSQDPVYNEQFF. V and J are TRBV4-2 and TRBJ2-1; D unresolved. CDR1 is LGHNA and CDR2 is YNFKEQ in the germline V gene. CDR3 size: 14 residues. Trimming took 0 bases from V and 3 from J, leaving 6 bases between them.

The genes are TRBV7-9 and TRBJ1-1; TRBD1 matches at 7 bases. V was pared by 5 bases and J by 1 base, with 7 bases of the junction left unmatched. The CDR3 loop spans 15 amino acids. Germline V lookup: CDR1 SEHNR, CDR2 FQNEAQ (reference sequence). In DNA form, the CDR3 reads TGTGCCAGCAGCAACGCGGGACAGAGGAACACTGAAGCTTTCTTT. Protein: CASSNAGQRNTEAFF.

The sample holds one count of this clone. The chain links TRBV19 to TRBJ1-5; 11 bases agree with TRBD1. Losses at the gene ends were 3 bases for V and 7 bases for J; bases not matched to a gene: 5. Germline-derived CDR1 and CDR2 are LNHDA and SQIVND (reference sequence). The CDR3 covers 15 residues. CDR3 DNA sequence: TGTGCCAGTAGTATTTTAGGGACAGGGGGACAGCCCCAGCATTTT. This gives the protein CASSILGTGGQPQHF.

The V and J genes are TRBV9 and TRBJ1-2; maybe TRBD1 (6 bases). The CDR3 runs to 14 residues. Germline CDR1 is SGDLS and CDR2 is YYNGEE. Trimming pared 0 bases from V and 4 bases from J, leaving 10 bases between. In DNA, the CDR3 is TGTGCCAGCAGCGTAGGGTCAGGGGCCTATGGCTACACCTTC. It codes for CASSVGSGAYGYTF.

The V call is TRBV6-5, the J call TRBJ1-5, with a weak D call TRBD1 (5 bases). The CDR3 is made up of 14 amino acids. CDR1 MNHEY and CDR2 SVGAGI come from the germline V gene. Trimming shortened V by 4 bases and J by 9 bases, and 16 bases separated the two germline ends. DNA of the CDR3: TGTGCCAGCAGTTCGTCAGGGTCGGATACGCCCCAGCATTTT. Residues: CASSSSGSDTPQHF.

The genes are TRBV25-1 and TRBJ2-7; TRBD1 matches at 9 bases. Germline lookup yields CDR1 MGHDK and CDR2 SYGVNS. Trimming at V came to 4 bases and at J to 3 bases, leaving 4 bases not matched to a gene. CDR3 length: 14 amino acids. The CDR3 loop is CASSVPGQGYEQYF. DNA of the CDR3: TGTGCCAGCAGTGTCCCGGGACAGGGCTACGAGCAGTACTTC.

The CDR3 region is CASSGQFNQPQHF. CDR3 nucleotide sequence: TGTGCCAGTAGTGGGCAATTCAATCAGCCCCAGCATTTT. J is TRBJ1-5 and V is TRBV19; D gene ambiguous. The CDR3 is made up of 13 amino acids. V shed 5 bases and J shed 3 bases, with 8 bases lying between them. Germline CDR1 LNHDA, CDR2 SQIVND (reference sequence). The variable domain in full, completed from reference TRBV19 and TRBJ1-5, reads DGGITQSPKYLFRKEGQNVTLSCEQNLNHDAMYWYRQDPGQGLRLIYYSQIVNDFQKGDIAEGYSVSREKKESFPLTVTSAQKNPTAFYLCASSGQFNQPQHFGDGTRLSIL.

The CDR3 is CASSNPGPDRGDEKLFF. In DNA, the CDR3 is TGTGCCAGCAGCAATCCGGGGCCTGACAGGGGGGATGAAAAACTGTTTTTT. V is TRBV21-1 and J is TRBJ1-4; the table's D call TRBD1 went unverified against the DNA. TRBV21-1 is a listed pseudogene. The CDR3 consists of 17 residues.

This clone has only one observation. The rearrangement uses TRBV27 and TRBJ2-5, with 8 bases matching TRBD2. Per the germline V gene, CDR1 is MNHEY and CDR2 is SMNVEV (reference sequence). The CDR3 spans 16 residues. V lost 7 bases to trimming and J lost 2 bases; unmatched junction nucleotides: 12. The CDR3 DNA is TGTGCCAGCACCTCATTAATCGCGGGGGGACAAGAGACCCAGTACTTC. This codes for CASTSLIAGGQETQYF.

The chain recombines TRBV5-6 with TRBJ2-1, with D perhaps TRBD1 (6 bases). There are 14 residues in the CDR3. Between the trimmed V and J ends, which lost 5 bases and 2 bases, there was a span of 11 bases. Germline-derived CDR1 and CDR2 are SGHDT and YYEEEE. CDR3 DNA sequence: TGTGCCAGCAGTCCCGGGACACCCTACAATGAGCAGTTCTTC. Protein product: CASSPGTPYNEQFF.

This clone occurred a few times. This chain joins TRBV13 and TRBJ1-1, with 8 bases that match TRBD1. Germline V gives CDR1 PRHDT, CDR2 FYEKMQ (reference sequence). Unmatched junction bases numbered 5, after V lost 4 bases and J lost 1 base. The CDR3 loop spans 15 amino acids. CDR3: CASSSTGTGNTEAFF. As DNA, the CDR3 is TGTGCCAGCAGCTCCACCGGGACAGGGAACACTGAAGCTTTCTTT.

The V gene is TRBV25-1, the J gene TRBJ1-4; 10 bases agree with TRBD1. Losses at the gene ends were 6 bases for V and 8 bases for J; bases not matched to a gene: 6. Germline V lookup: CDR1 MGHDK, CDR2 SYGVNS. CDR3 length: 14 amino acids. The CDR3 region is CASRSGTGDEKLFF. The CDR3 DNA reads as TGTGCCAGCAGATCCGGGACAGGGGACGAAAAACTGTTTTTT.

A few counts support this clone. This chain uses TRBV27 with TRBJ1-2; 9 nucleotides align to TRBD1. In germline, CDR1 is MNHEY, CDR2 SMNVEV (reference sequence). Trimming at V came to 5 bases and at J to 4 bases, leaving 2 bases not matched to a gene. This CDR3 spans 13 amino acids. CDR3 nucleotide sequence: TGTGCCAGCAGTCGGACAGGGGCCTATGGCTACACCTTC. Encoded protein: CASSRTGAYGYTF.

Comment on this clone: The junction shows a germline mismatch at one end, possibly a read error. The chain links TRBV7-3 to TRBJ1-2; 8 bases line up with TRBD1. This CDR3 has 12 residues. CDR1 is SGHTA, CDR2 FQGTGA, per germline. CDR3 bases: TGTGCCAGCAGCTTGGACGGGACAGGCCTTTCCTTC. Protein product: CASSLDGTGLSF.

V gene TRBV18 combines with J gene TRBJ1-2; D might be TRBD1 (6 bases). The germline V gene has CDR1 KGHSH and CDR2 LQKENI. The germline V and J ends were trimmed by 3 bases and 4 bases, with 15 bases remaining between them. This CDR3 region has 15 residues. The CDR3 coding sequence is TGTGCCAGCTCACCGTCGGCAGGGGAAACCTATGGCTACACCTTC. It yields the protein CASSPSAGETYGYTF.